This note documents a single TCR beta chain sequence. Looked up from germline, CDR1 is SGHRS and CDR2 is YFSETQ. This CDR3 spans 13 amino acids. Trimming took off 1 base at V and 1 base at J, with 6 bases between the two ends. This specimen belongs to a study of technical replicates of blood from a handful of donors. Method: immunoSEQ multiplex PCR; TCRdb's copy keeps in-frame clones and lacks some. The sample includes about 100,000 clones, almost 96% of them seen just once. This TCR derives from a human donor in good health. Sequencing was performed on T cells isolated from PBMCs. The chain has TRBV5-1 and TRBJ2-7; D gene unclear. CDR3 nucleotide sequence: TGCGCCAGCAGCTTGACGACATCCTACGAGCAGTACTTC. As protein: CASSLTTSYEQYF.